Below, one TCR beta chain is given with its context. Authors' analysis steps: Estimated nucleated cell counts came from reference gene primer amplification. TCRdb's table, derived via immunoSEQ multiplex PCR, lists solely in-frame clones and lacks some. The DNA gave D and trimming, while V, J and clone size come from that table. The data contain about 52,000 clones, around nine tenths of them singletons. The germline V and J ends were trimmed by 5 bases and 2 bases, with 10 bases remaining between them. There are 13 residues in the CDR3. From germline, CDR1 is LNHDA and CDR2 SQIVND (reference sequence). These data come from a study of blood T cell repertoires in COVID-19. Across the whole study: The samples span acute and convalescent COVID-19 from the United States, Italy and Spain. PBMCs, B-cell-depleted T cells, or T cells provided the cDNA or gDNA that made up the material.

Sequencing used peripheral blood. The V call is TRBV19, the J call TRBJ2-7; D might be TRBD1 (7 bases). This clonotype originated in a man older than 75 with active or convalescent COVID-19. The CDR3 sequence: CASSAGQPYEQYF. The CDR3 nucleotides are TGTGCCAGTAGTGCGGGACAGCCCTACGAGCAGTACTTC.